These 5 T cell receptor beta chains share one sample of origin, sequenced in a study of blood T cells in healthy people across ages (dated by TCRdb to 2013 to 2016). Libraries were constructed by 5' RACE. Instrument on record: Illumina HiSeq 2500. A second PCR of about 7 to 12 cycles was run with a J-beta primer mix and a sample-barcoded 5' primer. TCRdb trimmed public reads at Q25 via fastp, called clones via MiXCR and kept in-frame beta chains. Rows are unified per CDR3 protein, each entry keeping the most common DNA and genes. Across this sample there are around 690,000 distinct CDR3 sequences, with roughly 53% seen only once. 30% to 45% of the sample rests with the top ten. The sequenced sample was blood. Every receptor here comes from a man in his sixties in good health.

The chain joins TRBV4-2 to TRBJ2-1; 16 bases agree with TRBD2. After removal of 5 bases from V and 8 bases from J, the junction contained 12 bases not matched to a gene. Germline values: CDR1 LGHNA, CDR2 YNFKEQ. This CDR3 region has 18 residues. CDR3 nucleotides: TGTGCCAGCAGCACGGGACTAGCGGGGGGGCCCCTTTTTGATGAGCAGTTCTTC. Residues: CASSTGLAGGPLFDEQFF.

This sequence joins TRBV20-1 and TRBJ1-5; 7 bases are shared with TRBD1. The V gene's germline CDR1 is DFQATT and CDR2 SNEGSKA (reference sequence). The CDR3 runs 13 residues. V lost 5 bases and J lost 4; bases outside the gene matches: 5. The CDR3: CSALGTVNQPQHF. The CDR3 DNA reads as TGCAGTGCTCTGGGGACAGTTAATCAGCCCCAGCATTTT.

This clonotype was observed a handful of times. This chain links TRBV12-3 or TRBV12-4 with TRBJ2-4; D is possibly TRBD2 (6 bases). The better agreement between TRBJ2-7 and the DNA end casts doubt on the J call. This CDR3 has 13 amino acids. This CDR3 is CASSFGLTYEQYF. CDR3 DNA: TGTGCCAGCAGTTTCGGACTAACCTACGAGCAGTACTTC.

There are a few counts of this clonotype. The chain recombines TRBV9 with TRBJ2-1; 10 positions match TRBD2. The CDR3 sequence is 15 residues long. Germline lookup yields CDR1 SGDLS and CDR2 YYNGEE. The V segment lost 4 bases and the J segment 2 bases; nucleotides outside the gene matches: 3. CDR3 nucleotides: TGTGCCAGCAGCCGAAGCGGGGGGGCCTACAATGAGCAGTTCTTC. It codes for CASSRSGGAYNEQFF.

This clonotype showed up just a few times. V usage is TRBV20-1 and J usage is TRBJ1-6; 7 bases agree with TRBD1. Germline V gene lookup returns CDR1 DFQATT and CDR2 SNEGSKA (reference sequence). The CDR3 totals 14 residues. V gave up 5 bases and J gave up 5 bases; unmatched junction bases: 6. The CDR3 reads CSAGTVSDNSPLHF. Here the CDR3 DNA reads TGCAGTGCTGGGACAGTATCCGATAATTCACCCCTCCACTTT.